This TCR beta chain was sequenced in a study of Ad26.COV2.S vaccination and SARS-CoV-2 variants. Study-wide context: Intramuscularly, Ad26.COV2.S was given either once or twice, 56 days apart. General study findings and limits: Vaccine recipients showed a spike-specific TCR breadth that was higher than in placebo recipients.

TCRdb's table, derived via immunoSEQ multiplex PCR, lists solely in-frame clones and lacks some. In the table there are hundreds of thousands of clones, around 87% of which are singletons. Germline loops: CDR1 SGHRS, CDR2 YFSETQ. The length of the CDR3 is 15 residues. Trimming pared 0 bases from V and 7 bases from J, leaving 16 bases between. As to treatment: over 15 received Ad26.COV2.S at low or high dose, single or two shots; several received placebo; per-sample allocation not given. Sampling occurred on day 63 after the first vaccine or placebo injection. About this clone: The antigen remains unidentified.

Specimen: peripheral blood, collected in a trial of Ad26.COV2.S vaccine versus placebo. This TCR was recovered from a person between 18 and 60 years old who received the Ad26.COV2.S COVID-19 vaccine or a placebo. The chain is built from TRBV5-1 and TRBJ1-2; a possible D gene is TRBD1 (6 bases). CDR3 residues: CASSLVAGAAGGYTF. The CDR3 region has the DNA TGCGCCAGCAGCTTGGTAGCGGGGGCGGCTGGTGGCTACACCTTC.